Listed here are 2 T cell receptor beta chains from one sample, sequenced in a study of identical twins. TCRdb processed the 5' RACE reads anew with MiXCR; each CDR3 protein has one entry. The sample consists of hundreds of thousands of distinct CDR3 sequences, around 8.6% of them appearing once. This sample also belongs to another study, concerning yellow fever vaccine responses in identical twins.

The sequencing sample was made of PBMCs. The receptors stem from a woman aged 18-29 years in good health.

In this sample, this clonotype turned up a few times. The chain recombines TRBV24-1 with TRBJ2-3, with D possibly being TRBD1 (5 bases). This CDR3 is 15 amino acids long. V was cut by 3 bases and J by 0 bases, with 9 bases left in between. Germline loops: CDR1 KGHDR, CDR2 SFDVKD. The CDR3 protein is CATSDARQSTDTQYF. The CDR3, as DNA: TGTGCCACCAGTGATGCGAGACAGAGCACAGATACGCAGTATTTT.

V is TRBV12-3 or TRBV12-4 and J is TRBJ2-7; TRBD2 aligns across 7 bases. The junction had 13 bases not matched to a gene; V was cut back by 5 bases and J by 6 bases. The CDR3 contains 15 residues. CDR3 protein: CASSPGGGSSGEQYF. The CDR3 DNA reads TGTGCCAGCAGTCCAGGTGGCGGGAGTAGCGGCGAGCAGTACTTC.